This T cell receptor beta chain was retrieved from a study of blood T cell repertoires in COVID-19. Background on the study: The analysed material was cDNA or gDNA that came from T cells, B-cell-depleted T cells, or PBMCs.

CDR3 size: 14 residues. Trimming pared 6 bases from V and 5 bases from J, leaving 11 bases between. CDR1 is ENHRY and CDR2 is SYGVKD in the germline V gene. Methods used by the authors: Reference gene primer amplification yielded estimated nucleated cell counts. The repertoire was sequenced with immunoSEQ multiplex PCR; TCRdb's copy has only in-frame clones and lacks some. V and J calls and clone size come straight from that table; D and trimming were deduced from the DNA. The sample contains roughly 230,000 clones, 83% of which appear only once. The rearrangement joins TRBV10-3 to TRBJ1-6, with TRBD1 as a possible D gene (6 bases). The sample taken for sequencing was peripheral blood. The TCR sequence derives from a human donor in a cohort sampled during active COVID-19. Here the CDR3 reads CAISADSNNSPLHF. In nucleotides, the CDR3 is TGTGCCATCAGCGCGGACAGTAATAATTCACCCCTCCACTTT.